Below are 2 T cell receptor beta chains sequenced from a single sample in a study of CD8 T cells in Susac syndrome. With random hexamers, roughly 0.45 to 1 ug RNA was reverse transcribed. A single record per CDR3 protein comes from TCRdb applying MiXCR to the immunoSEQ multiplex PCR reads. Of about 130,000 distinct CDR3 sequences listed, more than 90% are singletons. The sequenced sample consisted of CD8+ T cells from PBMCs. These receptors came from a human donor with Susac syndrome.

This clonotype has a single count. The rearrangement links TRBV12-3 or TRBV12-4 to TRBJ2-3; the D gene is possibly TRBD2 (6 bases). The CDR3 runs 18 residues. V lost 3 bases and J 9 bases, leaving 28 bases between the germline ends. The chain's CDR3 is CASSFILLQAGSSETQYF. The CDR3 coding sequence is TGTGCCAGCAGTTTCATTCTGTTACAGGCGGGGTCGAGTGAGACGCAGTATTTT.

The genes are TRBV20-1 and TRBJ1-1, with TRBD1 identical over 9 bases. Trimming removed 0 bases from V and 5 bases from J; junction bases left unmatched: 4. The CDR3 consists of 14 residues. Germline loops: CDR1 DFQATT, CDR2 SNEGSKA (reference sequence). The CDR3 spells CSAREGQGETEAFF. In DNA, the CDR3 is TGCAGTGCTAGAGAGGGACAGGGCGAGACTGAAGCTTTCTTT.